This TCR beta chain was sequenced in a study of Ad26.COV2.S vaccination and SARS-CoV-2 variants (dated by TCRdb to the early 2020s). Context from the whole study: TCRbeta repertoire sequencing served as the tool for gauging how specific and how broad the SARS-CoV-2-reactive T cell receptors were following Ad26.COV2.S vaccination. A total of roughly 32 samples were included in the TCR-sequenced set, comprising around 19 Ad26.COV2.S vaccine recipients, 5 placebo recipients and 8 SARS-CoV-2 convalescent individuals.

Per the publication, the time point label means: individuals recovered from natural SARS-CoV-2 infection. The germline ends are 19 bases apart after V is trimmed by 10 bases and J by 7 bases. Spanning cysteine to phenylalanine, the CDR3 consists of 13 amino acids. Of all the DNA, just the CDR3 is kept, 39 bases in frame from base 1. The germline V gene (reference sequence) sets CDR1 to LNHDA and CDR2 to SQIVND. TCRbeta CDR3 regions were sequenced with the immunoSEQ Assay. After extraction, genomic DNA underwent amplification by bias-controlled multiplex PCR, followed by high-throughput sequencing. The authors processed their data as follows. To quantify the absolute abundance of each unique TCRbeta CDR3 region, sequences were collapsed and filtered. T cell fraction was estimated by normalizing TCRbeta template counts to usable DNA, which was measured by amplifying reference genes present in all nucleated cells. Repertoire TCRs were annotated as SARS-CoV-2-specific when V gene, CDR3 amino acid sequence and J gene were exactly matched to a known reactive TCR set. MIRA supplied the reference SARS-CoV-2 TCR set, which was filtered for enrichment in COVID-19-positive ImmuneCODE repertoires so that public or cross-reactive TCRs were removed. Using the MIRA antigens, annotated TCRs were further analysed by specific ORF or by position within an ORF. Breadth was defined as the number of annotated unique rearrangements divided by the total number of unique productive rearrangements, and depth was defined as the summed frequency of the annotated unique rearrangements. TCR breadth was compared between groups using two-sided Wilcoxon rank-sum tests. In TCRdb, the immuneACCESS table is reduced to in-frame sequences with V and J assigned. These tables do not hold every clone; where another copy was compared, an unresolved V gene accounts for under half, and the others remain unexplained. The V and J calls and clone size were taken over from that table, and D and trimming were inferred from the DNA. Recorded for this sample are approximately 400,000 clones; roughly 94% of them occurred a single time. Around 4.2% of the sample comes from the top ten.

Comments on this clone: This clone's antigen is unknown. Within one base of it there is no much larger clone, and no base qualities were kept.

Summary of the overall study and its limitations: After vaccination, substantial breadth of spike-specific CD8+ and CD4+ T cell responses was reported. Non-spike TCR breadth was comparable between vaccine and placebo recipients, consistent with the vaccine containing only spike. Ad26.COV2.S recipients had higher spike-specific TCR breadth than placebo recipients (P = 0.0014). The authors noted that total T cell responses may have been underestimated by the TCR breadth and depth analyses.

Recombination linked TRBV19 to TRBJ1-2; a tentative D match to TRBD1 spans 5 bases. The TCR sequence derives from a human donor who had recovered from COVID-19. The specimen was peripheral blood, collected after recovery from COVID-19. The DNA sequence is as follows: TGTGCCACGACCTATGGGGCCGGGTTTGGCTACACCTTC. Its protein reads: CATTYGAGFGYTF.